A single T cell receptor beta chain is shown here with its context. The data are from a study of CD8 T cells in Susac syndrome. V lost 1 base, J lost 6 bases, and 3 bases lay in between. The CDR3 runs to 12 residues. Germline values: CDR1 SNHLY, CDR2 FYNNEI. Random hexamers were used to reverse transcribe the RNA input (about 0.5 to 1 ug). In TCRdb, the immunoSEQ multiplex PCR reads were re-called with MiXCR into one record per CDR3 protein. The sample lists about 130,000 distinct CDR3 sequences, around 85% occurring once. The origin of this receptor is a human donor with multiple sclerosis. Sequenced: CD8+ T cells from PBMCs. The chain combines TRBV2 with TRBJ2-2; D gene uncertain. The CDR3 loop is CASSEVPGELFF. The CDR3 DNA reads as TGTGCCAGCAGTGAAGTCCCCGGGGAGCTGTTTTTT.